Sequencing of this T cell receptor (beta chain) was carried out in a study of blood T cell repertoires in COVID-19. The overall study: Researchers got acute and convalescent COVID-19 samples from the United States, Italy and Spain. Sample material is recorded as cDNA or gDNA derived from T cells, B-cell-depleted T cells, or PBMCs.

Per the authors' pipeline: Researchers report that nucleated cell counts were estimated from reference gene primer amplification. The data were produced by immunoSEQ multiplex PCR, yet TCRdb's version contains in-frame clones alone and is incomplete. The DNA gave D and trimming, while V, J and clone size come from that table. Seen here are approximately 190,000 clones, around 80% observed once, and the top ten hold 15% to 20%. There are 19 residues in the CDR3. Germline V gives CDR1 SEHNR, CDR2 FQNEAQ (reference sequence). V shed 4 bases and J shed 0 bases, with 21 bases lying between them. The chain employs TRBV7-9 and TRBJ2-2; no clear D. Sequencing was carried out using peripheral blood. This TCR came from a human donor in a cohort sampled during active COVID-19. CDR3 protein: CASSSGHGRRFANTGELFF. CDR3 nucleotides: TGTGCCAGCAGCTCCGGCCACGGCAGGCGCTTCGCGAACACCGGGGAGCTGTTTTTT.